The 8 T cell receptor beta chains reported below all come from one sample, sequenced in a study of T cell repertoires in cytomegalovirus infection. TCRdb re-called the reads through MiXCR, storing one row per CDR3 protein. The sample has some 940,000 distinct CDR3 sequences, less than 40% seen once; the top ten hold more than 13%. The antigens these receptors bind are not known. This specimen consisted of cultured CD8+ T cells from PBMCs, obtained from culture after CMV antigen stimulation. The receptor set was obtained from a human donor in good health (CMV status not recorded). Some clones in this sample may be carry-over from other donors' samples.

The chain combines TRBV15 with TRBJ1-5, with D unclear. Trimming shortened V by 0 bases and J by 5 bases, and 11 bases separated the two germline ends. This CDR3 is built from 15 residues. The germline gives CDR1 LNHNV, CDR2 YYDKDF (reference sequence). CDR3 nucleotide sequence: TGTGCCACCAGCAGAGATCCCCAGAGGGATCAGCCCCAGCATTTT. Translated, it gives CATSRDPQRDQPQHF.

Remarks on this clonotype: In this CDR3 the conserved last residue, phenylalanine or tryptophan, is missing, so a read error is likely. This chain joins TRBV7-9 and TRBJ2-1; 10 bases are shared with TRBD2. The CDR3 extends over 16 amino acids. The trim removed 0 bases at V and 5 bases at J, leaving 4 bases unmatched. Germline assignment: CDR1 SEHNR and CDR2 FQNEAQ (reference sequence). The CDR3 reads CASSLALLAGDNEQFS. Written as DNA, the CDR3 is TGTGCCAGCAGCTTAGCGCTCCTAGCGGGGGACAATGAGCAGTTCTCC.

The table lists this clonotype with a few counts. The rearrangement uses TRBV12-5 and TRBJ1-5, with D tentatively TRBD1 (5 bases). V lost 1 base, J lost 3 bases, and 10 bases lay in between. The germline gives CDR1 LGHNT, CDR2 FRNRAP. CDR3 size: 15 residues. As DNA, the CDR3 is TGTGCTAGTGGTTTGGGAGGACACTCCAATCAGCCCCAGCATTTT. Translating gives CASGLGGHSNQPQHF.

This clonotype was observed a handful of times. This sequence joins TRBV12-5 and TRBJ1-5, with D possibly matching TRBD1 (5 bases). V shed 6 bases and J shed 2 bases, with 14 bases lying between them. The CDR3 totals 15 residues. The germline V gene has CDR1 LGHNT and CDR2 FRNRAP. CDR3 DNA sequence: TGTGCTAGTGGCACGGGAGGAGGGGGCAATCAGCCCCAGCATTTT. It specifies CASGTGGGGNQPQHF. The variable domain in full, with the rest retrieved from reference TRBV12-5 and TRBJ1-5, is DARVTQTPRHKVTEMGQEVTMRCQPILGHNTVFWYRQTMMQGLELLAYFRNRAPLDDSGMPKDRFSAEMPDATLATLKIQPSEPRDSAVYFCASGTGGGGNQPQHFGDGTRLSIL.

The table lists this clonotype with a few counts. The chain links TRBV12-3 or TRBV12-4 to TRBJ1-4; D unclear. The CDR3 length is 15 residues. Trimming pared 3 bases from V and 5 bases from J, leaving 13 bases between. DNA of the CDR3: TGTGCCAGCAGTTTTGGGGTTACAGAGAATGAAAAACTGTTTTTT. Amino acid sequence: CASSFGVTENEKLFF.

This clonotype has at least ten counts. The genes are TRBV7-8 and TRBJ2-3, with 9 bases that match TRBD1. Germline V gene sequence: CDR1 SGHVS, CDR2 FQNEAQ. The V segment lost 4 bases and the J segment 3 bases; nucleotides outside the gene matches: 2. The CDR3 sequence is 14 residues long. For the CDR3, the DNA is TGTGCCAGCAGCTGGGGACAGGGAACAGATACGCAGTATTTT. This codes for CASSWGQGTDTQYF.

This clonotype showed up just a few times. The CDR3 bases are TGTGCCAGCAGCGGGACCAGTGGGGGGGCAGGAGAGCAGTTCTTC. Protein sequence: CASSGTSGGAGEQFF. The chain has TRBV9 and TRBJ2-1; D is perhaps TRBD2 (7 bases). The germline CDR1 and CDR2 sequences are SGDLS and YYNGEE. The CDR3 spans 15 residues. Between the trimmed V and J ends, which lost 3 bases and 10 bases, there was a span of 20 bases.

This clonotype was counted at least ten times. The CDR3 is CASSLRTQGYQPQHF. CDR3 DNA sequence: TGTGCCAGCAGCTTACGGACCCAAGGCTATCAGCCCCAGCATTTT. The V gene is TRBV7-8, the J gene TRBJ1-5; D not resolved. The length of the CDR3 is 15 residues. Trimming shortened V by 2 bases and J by 5 bases, and 13 bases separated the two germline ends. Germline V gene lookup returns CDR1 SGHVS and CDR2 FQNEAQ.